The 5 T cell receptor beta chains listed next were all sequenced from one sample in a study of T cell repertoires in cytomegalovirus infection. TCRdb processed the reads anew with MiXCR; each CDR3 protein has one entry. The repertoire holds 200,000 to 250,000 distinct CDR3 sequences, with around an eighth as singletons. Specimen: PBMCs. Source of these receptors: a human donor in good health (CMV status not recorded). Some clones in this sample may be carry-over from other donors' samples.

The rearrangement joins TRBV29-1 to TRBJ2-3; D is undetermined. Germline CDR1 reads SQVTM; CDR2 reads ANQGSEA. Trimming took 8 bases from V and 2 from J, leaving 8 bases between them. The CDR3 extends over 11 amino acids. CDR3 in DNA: TGCAGCATCCGGATCACAGATACGCAGTATTTT. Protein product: CSIRITDTQYF.

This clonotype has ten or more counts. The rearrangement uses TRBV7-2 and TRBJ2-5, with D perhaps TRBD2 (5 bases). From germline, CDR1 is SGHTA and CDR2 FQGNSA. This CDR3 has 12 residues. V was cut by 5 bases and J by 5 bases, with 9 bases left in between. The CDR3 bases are TGTGCCAGCAGCCGTGGCGGGGAGACCCAGTACTTC. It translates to CASSRGGETQYF.

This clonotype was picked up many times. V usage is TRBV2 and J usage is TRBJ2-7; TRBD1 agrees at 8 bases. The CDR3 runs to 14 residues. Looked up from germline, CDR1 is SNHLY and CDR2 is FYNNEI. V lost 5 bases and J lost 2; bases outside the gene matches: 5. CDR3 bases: TGTGCCAGCAGTTTCGGACAGGGAACCTACGAGCAGTACTTC. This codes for CASSFGQGTYEQYF.

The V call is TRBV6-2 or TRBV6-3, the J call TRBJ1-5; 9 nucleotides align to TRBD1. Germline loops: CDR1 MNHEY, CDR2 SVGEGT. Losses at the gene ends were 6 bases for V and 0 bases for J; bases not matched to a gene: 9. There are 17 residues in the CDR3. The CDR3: CASSPPDRGVSNQPQHF. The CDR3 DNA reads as TGTGCCAGCAGCCCCCCGGACAGGGGAGTTAGCAATCAGCCCCAGCATTTT.

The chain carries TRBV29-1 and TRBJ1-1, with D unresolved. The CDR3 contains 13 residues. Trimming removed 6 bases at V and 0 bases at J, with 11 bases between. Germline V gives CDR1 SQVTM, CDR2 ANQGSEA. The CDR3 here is CSVTHGLNTEAFF. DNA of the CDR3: TGCAGCGTGACCCACGGGCTGAACACTGAAGCTTTCTTT. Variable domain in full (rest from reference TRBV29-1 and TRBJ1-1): SAVISQKPSRDICQRGTSLTIQCQVDSQVTMMFWYRQQPGQSLTLIATANQGSEATYESGFVIDKFPISRPNLTFSTLTVSNMSPEDSSIYLCSVTHGLNTEAFFGQGTRLTVV.